This T cell receptor (beta chain) emerged from a study of regulatory T cells in long-lasting Graves disease. Time point defined: newly diagnosed GD, antithyroid drugs for less than 3 months. Researchers made the TCR library from RNA that was extracted from PBMCs. Overall study results and limits: Persistent Graves' disease cases displayed lower TCR diversity than newly diagnosed ones.

CDR3 regions were amplified by Arm-PCR using iRepertoire HTBI primers to build TCR beta libraries. TCRdb re-analysed the multiplex PCR reads in MiXCR, keeping a single row per CDR3 protein. The table has over 350,000 distinct CDR3 sequences, approximately 15% seen once; the top ten hold about 7.8%. This clonotype was recorded many times. Its antigen is undetermined. The CDR3 sequence is 14 residues long. V lost 6 bases to trimming and J lost 5 bases, with 14 bases between them. The germline V gene encodes CDR1 MDHEN and CDR2 SYDVKM. These same data were also listed under a study on T cells in Graves' hyperthyroidism and ophthalmopathy.

The chain has TRBV28 and TRBJ2-1; tentatively, D is TRBD2 (6 bases). Specimen: peripheral blood mononuclear cells (PBMCs), collected at new diagnosis, from a patient treated with antithyroid drugs. This receptor was obtained from a middle-aged woman with Graves disease. The DNA for the CDR3 is TGTGCCAGCAGCCCCTACCGGAGGGACAATGAGCAGTTCTTC. This gives the protein CASSPYRRDNEQFF.